The clone carrying this TCR beta chain was observed a handful of times. No antigen is known for it. Expressed TCRB transcripts were sequenced after all isolated RNA was converted to cDNA. TCRdb's copy holds only in-frame clones and misses some; the assay was immunoSEQ multiplex PCR. The sample includes some 350,000 clones, over 9% of them seen just once. Germline V gene sequence: CDR1 SGHNT, CDR2 YYREEE (reference sequence). The V and J ends lost 0 bases and 2 bases respectively, with 7 bases between them. The CDR3 is 14 residues long. These data are taken from a study of beta chain features in type 1 diabetes. Study-wide results and caveats: The question left open here concerned HLA type influencing TCRB rearrangement. VDJ junctions from patients with type 1 diabetes contained fewer insertions and more deletions. All four CD4+ subsets of Type 1 diabetes patients contained TCRB CDR3s that were moderately but significantly shorter.

Donors contributed one heparinised blood draw apiece, averaging about 110 mL. The sequence derives from a man aged 30 to 45 with type 1 diabetes. J is TRBJ2-3 and V is TRBV5-4; unclear D gene. Material: central memory CD4+ T cells from blood. DNA for the CDR3: TGTGCCAGCAGCTTGGTCGGATACACAGATACGCAGTATTTT. Translating it yields CASSLVGYTDTQYF. Looking up the rest from reference TRBV5-4 and TRBJ2-3 gives the full variable domain: ETGVTQSPTHLIKTRGQQVTLRCSSQSGHNTVSWYQQALGQGPQFIFQYYREEENGRGNFPPRFSGLQFPNYSSELNVNALELDDSALYLCASSLVGYTDTQYFGPGTRLTVL.